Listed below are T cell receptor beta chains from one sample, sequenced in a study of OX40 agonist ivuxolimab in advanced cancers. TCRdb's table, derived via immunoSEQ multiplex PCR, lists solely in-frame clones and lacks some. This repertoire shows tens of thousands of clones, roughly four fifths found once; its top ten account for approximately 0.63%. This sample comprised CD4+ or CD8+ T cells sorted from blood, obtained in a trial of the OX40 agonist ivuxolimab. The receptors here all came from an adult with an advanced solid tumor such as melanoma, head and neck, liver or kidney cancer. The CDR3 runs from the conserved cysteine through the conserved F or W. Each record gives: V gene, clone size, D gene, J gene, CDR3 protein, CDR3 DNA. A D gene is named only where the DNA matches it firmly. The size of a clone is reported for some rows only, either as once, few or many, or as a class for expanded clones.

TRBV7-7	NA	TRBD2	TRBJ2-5	CASSLASGSQETQYF	TGTGCCAGCAGCTTAGCTAGCGGGTCCCAAGAGACCCAGTACTTC
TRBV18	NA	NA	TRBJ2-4	CASSPTDYNIAKNIQYF	TGTGCCAGCTCACCGACAGATTATAATATAGCCAAAAACATTCAGTACTTC
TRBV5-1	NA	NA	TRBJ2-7	CASSSNSYSYEQYF	TGCGCCAGCAGCTCCAACAGTTACTCCTACGAGCAGTACTTC
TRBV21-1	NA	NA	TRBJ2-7	CASSLTGTGGAKLFYEQYF	TGTGCCAGCAGTCTTACCGGGACAGGGGGCGCAAAACTATTCTACGAGCAGTACTTC
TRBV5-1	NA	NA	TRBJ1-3	CASSPGPADSGNTIYF	TGCGCCAGCAGCCCGGGACCGGCGGACTCTGGAAACACCATATATTTT
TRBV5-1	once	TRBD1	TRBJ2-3	CASSLGQGSTDTQYF	TGCGCCAGCAGCTTGGGACAGGGAAGCACAGATACGCAGTATTTT
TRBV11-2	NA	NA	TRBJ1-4	CASSLTLTTNEKLFF	TGTGCCAGCAGCTTAACCTTGACGACTAATGAAAAACTGTTTTTT
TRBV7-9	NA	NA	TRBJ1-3	CASSPSRSLSGNTIYF	TGTGCCAGCAGTCCCTCCAGGAGCCTCTCTGGAAACACCATATATTTT
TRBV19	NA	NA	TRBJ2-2	CASSIPNTGELFF	TGTGCCAGTAGTATACCGAACACCGGGGAGCTGTTTTTT
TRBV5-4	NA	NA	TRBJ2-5	CASSLFGETQYF	TGTGCCAGCAGCTTATTCGGGGAGACCCAGTACTTC
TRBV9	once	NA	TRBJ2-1	CASSHGTLGANEQFF	TGTGCCAGCAGCCATGGGACCCTGGGGGCCAATGAGCAGTTCTTC
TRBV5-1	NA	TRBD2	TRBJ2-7	CASSLQGGRVDEQYF	TGCGCCAGCAGCTTGCAGGGCGGGAGGGTCGACGAGCAGTACTTC
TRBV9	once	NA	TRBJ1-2	CASGRGPGIYGYTF	TGTGCCAGCGGGCGAGGGCCAGGAATCTATGGCTACACCTTC
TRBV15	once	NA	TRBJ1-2	CATSRAGAGGNLNYGYTF	TGTGCCACCAGCAGAGCAGGCGCGGGTGGGAATTTAAACTATGGCTACACCTTC
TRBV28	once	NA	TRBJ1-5	CASSLQGSHQPQHF	TGTGCCAGCAGTTTACAGGGGTCTCATCAACCCCAGCATTTT
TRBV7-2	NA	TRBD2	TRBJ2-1	CASSLGRLAGGYNEQFF	TGTGCCAGCAGCTTAGGACGCCTAGCGGGGGGCTACAATGAGCAGTTCTTC
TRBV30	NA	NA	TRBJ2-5	CAWSPQETQYF	TGTGCCTGGAGTCCCCAGGAGACCCAGTACTTC
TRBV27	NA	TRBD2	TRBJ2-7	CASSGGVLVGFSEQYF	TGTGCCAGCAGTGGGGGGGTACTAGTGGGGTTCTCCGAGCAGTACTTC
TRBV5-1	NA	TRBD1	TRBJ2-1	CASSLGGQGYNEQFF	TGCGCCAGCAGCTTGGGGGGACAGGGGTACAATGAGCAGTTCTTC
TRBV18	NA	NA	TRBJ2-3	CASSPVPGTDTQYF	TGTGCCAGCTCACCAGTTCCAGGCACAGATACGCAGTATTTT
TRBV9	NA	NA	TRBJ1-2	CASSATANYGYTF	TGTGCCAGCAGCGCAACAGCTAACTATGGCTACACCTTC
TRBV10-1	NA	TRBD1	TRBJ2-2	CASSATGQRNTGELFF	TGCGCCAGCAGCGCGACGGGACAGCGGAACACCGGGGAGCTGTTTTTT
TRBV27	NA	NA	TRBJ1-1	CASSFNTEAFF	TGTGCCAGCAGTTTTAACACTGAAGCTTTCTTT
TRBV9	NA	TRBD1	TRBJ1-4	CASSATDRAKEKLFF	TGTGCCAGCAGCGCTACGGACAGGGCGAAGGAAAAACTGTTTTTT
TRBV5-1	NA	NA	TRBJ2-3	CASSLVADRETDTQYF	TGCGCCAGCAGCTTGGTGGCAGACCGGGAGACAGATACGCAGTATTTT
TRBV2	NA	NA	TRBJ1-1	CALVQASSSEAFF	TGTGCTTTAGTACAGGCAAGTTCGTCTGAAGCTTTCTTT
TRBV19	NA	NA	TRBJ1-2	CASKGPETNYGYTF	TGTGCCAGTAAAGGTCCAGAAACTAACTATGGCTACACCTTC
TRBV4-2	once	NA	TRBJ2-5	CASSQGLDQETQYF	TGTGCCAGCAGCCAAGGGCTCGACCAAGAGACCCAGTACTTC
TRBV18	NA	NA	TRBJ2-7	CASSPPVVYEQYF	TGTGCCAGCTCACCACCGGTAGTCTACGAGCAGTACTTC
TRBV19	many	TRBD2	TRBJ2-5	CASSPRLAGATRGETQYF	TGTGCCAGTAGCCCCCGACTAGCGGGAGCCACGAGGGGAGAGACCCAGTACTTC
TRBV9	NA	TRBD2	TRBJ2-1	CASSAGTSGGSYNEQFF	TGTGCCAGCAGCGCTGGGACTAGCGGGGGTTCCTACAATGAGCAGTTCTTC
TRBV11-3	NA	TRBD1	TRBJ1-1	CASSNRGGTEAFF	TGTGCCAGCAGCAACAGGGGGGGCACTGAAGCTTTCTTT
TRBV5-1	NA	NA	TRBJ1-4	CASSLGHNEKLFF	TGCGCCAGCAGCTTGGGACATAATGAAAAACTGTTTTTT
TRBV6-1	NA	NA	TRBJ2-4	CASSEGVGTGLAKNIQYF	TGTGCCAGCAGTGAAGGAGTCGGGACTGGACTAGCCAAAAACATTCAGTACTTC
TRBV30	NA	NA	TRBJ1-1	CAWSSPRGGLNTEAFF	TGTGCCTGGAGTTCTCCCCGCGGGGGGCTTAATACTGAAGCTTTCTTT
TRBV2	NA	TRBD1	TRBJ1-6	CASSEAQGGHPLHF	TGTGCCAGCAGTGAAGCGCAGGGGGGTCACCCCCTCCACTTT
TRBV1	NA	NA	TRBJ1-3	CTSSHTYSGNTIYF	TGCACCAGCAGCCATACATACTCTGGAAACACCATATATTTT
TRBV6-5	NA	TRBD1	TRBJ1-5	CASRQTGGRGQPQHF	TGTGCCAGCAGACAAACAGGGGGAAGAGGTCAGCCCCAGCATTTT
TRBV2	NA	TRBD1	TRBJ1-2	CASSEARQGHGYTF	TGTGCCAGCAGTGAAGCCCGACAGGGGCACGGCTACACCTTC
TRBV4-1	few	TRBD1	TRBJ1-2	CASSHMNRGDYGYTF	TGCGCCAGCAGCCATATGAACAGGGGGGACTATGGCTACACCTTC
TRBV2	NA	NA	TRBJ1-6	CASRPGVGGSPLHF	TGTGCCAGCAGACCTGGCGTCGGTGGTTCACCCCTCCACTTT
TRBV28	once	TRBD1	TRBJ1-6	CASSSGQGGGSLHF	TGTGCCAGCAGTTCCGGACAGGGTGGCGGGTCCCTCCACTTT
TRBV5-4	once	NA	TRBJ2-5	CASSLLRDLQETQYF	TGTGCCAGCAGCTTGCTCCGGGACTTACAAGAGACCCAGTACTTC
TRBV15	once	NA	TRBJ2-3	CATSREGRVDTQYF	TGTGCCACCAGCAGGGAGGGTCGGGTGGATACGCAGTATTTT
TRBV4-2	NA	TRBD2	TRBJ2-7	CASSQGTSGRLEQYF	TGTGCCAGCAGCCAAGGGACTAGCGGGAGGTTGGAGCAGTACTTC
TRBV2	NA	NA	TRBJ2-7	CASSGRLSYEQYF	TGTGCCAGCAGTGGCAGGCTGTCCTACGAGCAGTACTTC
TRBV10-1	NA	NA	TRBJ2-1	CASNDGGAGNEQFF	TGCGCCAGCAACGACGGTGGGGCAGGGAATGAGCAGTTCTTC
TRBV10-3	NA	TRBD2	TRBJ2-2	CAITSGLAANTGELFF	TGTGCCATCACTTCTGGACTAGCGGCGAACACCGGGGAGCTGTTTTTT
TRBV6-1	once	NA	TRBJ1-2	CASSRRQNYGYTF	TGTGCCAGCAGCCGCCGGCAGAACTATGGCTACACCTTC
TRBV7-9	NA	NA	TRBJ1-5	CASSRGGVQPQHF	TGTGCCAGCAGCCGAGGGGGGGTTCAGCCCCAGCATTTT
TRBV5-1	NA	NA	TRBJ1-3	CASSLGGTGNTIYF	TGCGCCAGCAGCTTGGGTGGAACTGGAAACACCATATATTTT
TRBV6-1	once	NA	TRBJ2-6	CASSAGGTGANVLTF	TGTGCCAGCAGCGCCGGGGGAACTGGGGCCAACGTCCTGACTTTC
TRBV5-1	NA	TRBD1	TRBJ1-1	CASSIQGAEAFF	TGCGCCAGCAGCATTCAGGGGGCTGAAGCTTTCTTT
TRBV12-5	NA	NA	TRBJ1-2	CASGSPDRLYTF	TGTGCTAGTGGTTCCCCCGACAGGCTCTACACCTTC
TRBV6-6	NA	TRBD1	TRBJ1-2	CASSYRDSHLGYTF	TGTGCCAGCAGTTACCGGGACAGCCACTTGGGCTACACCTTC
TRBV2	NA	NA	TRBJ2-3	CAMKGGGSDTQYF	TGTGCCATGAAGGGGGGGGGTTCAGATACGCAGTATTTT
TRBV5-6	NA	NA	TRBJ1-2	CASSLGQGNLYGYTF	TGTGCCAGCAGCTTGGGGCAGGGGAACCTCTATGGCTACACCTTC
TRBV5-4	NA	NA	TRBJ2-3	CASSLRGTDTQYF	TGTGCCAGCAGCTTGAGGGGGACAGATACGCAGTATTTT
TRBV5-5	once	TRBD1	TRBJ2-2	CASSLRDREMSGELFF	TGTGCCAGCAGCTTGCGGGACAGGGAAATGTCCGGGGAGCTGTTTTTT